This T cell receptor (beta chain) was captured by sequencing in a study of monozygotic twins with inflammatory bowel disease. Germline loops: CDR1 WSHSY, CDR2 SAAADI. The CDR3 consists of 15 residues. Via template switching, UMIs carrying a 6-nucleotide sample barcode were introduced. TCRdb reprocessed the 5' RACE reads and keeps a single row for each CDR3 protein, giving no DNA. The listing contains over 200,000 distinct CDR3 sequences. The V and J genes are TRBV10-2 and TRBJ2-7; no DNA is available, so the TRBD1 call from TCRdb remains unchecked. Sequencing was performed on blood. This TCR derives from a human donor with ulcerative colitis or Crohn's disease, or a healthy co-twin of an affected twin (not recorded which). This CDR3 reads CASRAPGQGRFVQYF.